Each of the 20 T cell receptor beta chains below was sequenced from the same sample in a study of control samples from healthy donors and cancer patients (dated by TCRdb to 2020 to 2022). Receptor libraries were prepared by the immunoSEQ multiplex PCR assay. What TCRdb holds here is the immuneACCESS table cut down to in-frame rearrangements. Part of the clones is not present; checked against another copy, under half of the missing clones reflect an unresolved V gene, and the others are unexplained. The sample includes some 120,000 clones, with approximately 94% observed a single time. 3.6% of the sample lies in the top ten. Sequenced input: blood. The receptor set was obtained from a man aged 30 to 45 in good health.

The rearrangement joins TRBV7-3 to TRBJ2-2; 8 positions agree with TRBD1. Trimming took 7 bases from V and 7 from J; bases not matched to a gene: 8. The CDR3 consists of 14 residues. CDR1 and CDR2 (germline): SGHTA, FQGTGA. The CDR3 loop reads CASKSNRGSGELFF. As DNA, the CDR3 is TGTGCCAGCAAATCAAACAGGGGGAGCGGGGAGCTGTTTTTT.

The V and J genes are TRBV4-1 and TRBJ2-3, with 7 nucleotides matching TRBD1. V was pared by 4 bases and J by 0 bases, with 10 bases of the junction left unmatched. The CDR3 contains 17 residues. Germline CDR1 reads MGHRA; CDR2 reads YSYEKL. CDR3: CASSPGPGQSSTDTQYF. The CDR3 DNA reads TGCGCCAGCAGCCCGGGGCCGGGACAGTCTAGCACAGATACGCAGTATTTT.

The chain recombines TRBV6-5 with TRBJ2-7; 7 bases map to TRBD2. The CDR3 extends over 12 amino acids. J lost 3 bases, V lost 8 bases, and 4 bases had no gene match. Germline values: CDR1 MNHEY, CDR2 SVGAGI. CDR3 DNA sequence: TGTGCCAGCTTCCGGGGGGACTACGAGCAGTACTTC. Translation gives CASFRGDYEQYF.

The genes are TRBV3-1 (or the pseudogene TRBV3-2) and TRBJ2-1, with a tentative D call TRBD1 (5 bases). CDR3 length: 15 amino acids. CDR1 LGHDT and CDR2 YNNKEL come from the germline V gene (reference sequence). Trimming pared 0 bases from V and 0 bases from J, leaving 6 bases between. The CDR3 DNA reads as TGTGCCAGCAGCCAAGAGCAGGGCTCCTACAATGAGCAGTTCTTC. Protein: CASSQEQGSYNEQFF.

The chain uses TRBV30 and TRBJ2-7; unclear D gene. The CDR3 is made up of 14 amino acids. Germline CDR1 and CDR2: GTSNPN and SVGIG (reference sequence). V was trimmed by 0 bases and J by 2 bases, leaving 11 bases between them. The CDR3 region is CAWSVPGVAYEQYF. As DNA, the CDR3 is TGTGCCTGGAGTGTACCTGGGGTCGCCTACGAGCAGTACTTC.

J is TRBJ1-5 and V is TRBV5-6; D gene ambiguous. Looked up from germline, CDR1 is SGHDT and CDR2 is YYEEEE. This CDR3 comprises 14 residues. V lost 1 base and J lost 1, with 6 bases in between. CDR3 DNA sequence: TGTGCCAGCAGCTTGATCCGCAGCAATCAGCCCCAGCATTTT. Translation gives CASSLIRSNQPQHF.

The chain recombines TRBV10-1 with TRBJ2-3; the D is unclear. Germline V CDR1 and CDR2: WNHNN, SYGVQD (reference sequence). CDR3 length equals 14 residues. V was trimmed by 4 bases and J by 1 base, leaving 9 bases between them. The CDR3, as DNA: TGCGCCAGCAGTGTTGGACGGGGCACAGATACGCAGTATTTT. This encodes CASSVGRGTDTQYF.

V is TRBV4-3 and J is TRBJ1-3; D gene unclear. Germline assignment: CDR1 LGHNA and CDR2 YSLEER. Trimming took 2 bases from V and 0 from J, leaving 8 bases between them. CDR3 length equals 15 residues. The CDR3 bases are TGCGCCAGCAGCCAAAGATCCGGCTCTGGAAACACCATATATTTT. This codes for CASSQRSGSGNTIYF.

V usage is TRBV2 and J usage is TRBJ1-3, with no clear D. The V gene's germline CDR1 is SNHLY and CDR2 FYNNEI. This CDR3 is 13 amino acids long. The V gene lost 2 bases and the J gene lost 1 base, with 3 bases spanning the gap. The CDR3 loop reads CASSEQSGNTIYF. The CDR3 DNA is TGTGCCAGCAGTGAACAATCTGGAAACACCATATATTTT.

The CDR3 loop reads CAWSGTWDSPLHF. The CDR3 DNA reads TGTGCCTGGTCCGGGACATGGGATTCACCCCTCCACTTT. The genes are TRBV30 and TRBJ1-6, with D tentatively TRBD1 (6 bases). The germline V gene encodes CDR1 GTSNPN and CDR2 SVGIG (reference sequence). The CDR3 is 13 amino acids. V lost 5 bases and J lost 8, with 13 bases in between.

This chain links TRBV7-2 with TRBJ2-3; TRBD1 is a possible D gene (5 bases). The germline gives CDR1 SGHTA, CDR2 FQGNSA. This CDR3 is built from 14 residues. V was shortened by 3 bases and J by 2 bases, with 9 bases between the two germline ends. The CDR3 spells CASSFTGITDTQYF. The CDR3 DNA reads TGTGCCAGCAGCTTTACAGGAATCACAGATACGCAGTATTTT.

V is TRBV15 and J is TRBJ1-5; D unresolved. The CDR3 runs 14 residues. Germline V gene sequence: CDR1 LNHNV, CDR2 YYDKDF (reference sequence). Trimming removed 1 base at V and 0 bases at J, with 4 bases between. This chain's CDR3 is CATSRGYSNQPQHF. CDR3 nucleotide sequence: TGTGCCACCAGCAGAGGATATAGCAATCAGCCCCAGCATTTT. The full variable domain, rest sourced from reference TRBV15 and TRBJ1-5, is DAMVIQNPRYQVTQFGKPVTLSCSQTLNHNVMYWYQQKSSQAPKLLFHYYDKDFNNEADTPDNFQSRRPNTSFCFLDIRSPGLGDTAMYLCATSRGYSNQPQHFGDGTRLSIL.

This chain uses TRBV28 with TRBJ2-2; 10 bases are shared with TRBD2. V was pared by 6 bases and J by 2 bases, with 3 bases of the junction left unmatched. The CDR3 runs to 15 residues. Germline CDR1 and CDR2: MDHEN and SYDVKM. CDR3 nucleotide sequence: TGTGCCAGCAGCCTAGCGGGGGTTAACACCGGGGAGCTGTTTTTT. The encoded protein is CASSLAGVNTGELFF.

The CDR3 loop reads CASSQEQGSVYEQYF. In nucleotides, the CDR3 is TGCGCCAGCAGCCAAGAACAGGGTTCGGTCTACGAGCAGTACTTC. The chain joins TRBV4-3 to TRBJ2-7, with a possible D match to TRBD1 (6 bases). From germline, CDR1 is LGHNA and CDR2 YSLEER. V lost 0 bases, J lost 3 bases, and 12 bases lay in between. The CDR3 totals 15 residues.

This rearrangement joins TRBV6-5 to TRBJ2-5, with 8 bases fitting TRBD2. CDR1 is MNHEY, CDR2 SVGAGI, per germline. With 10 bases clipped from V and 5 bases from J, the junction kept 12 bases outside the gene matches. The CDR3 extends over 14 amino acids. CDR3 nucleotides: TGTGCCACCTTCGATCGGGGGGGCGGGGAGACCCAGTACTTC. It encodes CATFDRGGGETQYF.

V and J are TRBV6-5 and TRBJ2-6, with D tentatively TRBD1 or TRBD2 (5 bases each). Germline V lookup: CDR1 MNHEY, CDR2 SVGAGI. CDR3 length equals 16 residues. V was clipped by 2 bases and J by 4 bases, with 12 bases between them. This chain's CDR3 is CASSYVAGTGANVLTF. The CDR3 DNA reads TGTGCCAGCAGTTACGTTGCAGGGACCGGGGCCAACGTCCTGACTTTC.

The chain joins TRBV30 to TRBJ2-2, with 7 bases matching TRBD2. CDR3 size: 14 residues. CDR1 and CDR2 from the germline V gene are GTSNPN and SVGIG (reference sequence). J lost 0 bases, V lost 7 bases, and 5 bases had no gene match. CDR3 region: CASDRGANTGELFF. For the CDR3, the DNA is TGTGCCTCTGATCGGGGGGCGAACACCGGGGAGCTGTTTTTT.

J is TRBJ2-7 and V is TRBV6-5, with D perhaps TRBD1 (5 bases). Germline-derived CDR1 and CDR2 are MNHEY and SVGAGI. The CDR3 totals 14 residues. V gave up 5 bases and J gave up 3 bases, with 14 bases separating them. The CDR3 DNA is TGTGCCAGCAGTACCCTGACAGAGAACTACGAGCAGTACTTC. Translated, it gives CASSTLTENYEQYF.

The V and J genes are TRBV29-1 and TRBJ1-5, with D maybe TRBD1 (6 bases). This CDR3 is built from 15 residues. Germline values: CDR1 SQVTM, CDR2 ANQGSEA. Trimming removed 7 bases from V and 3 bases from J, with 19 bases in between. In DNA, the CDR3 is TGCAGCGCCCGAACTGGGGGGGCCCTCAATCAGCCCCAGCATTTT. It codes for CSARTGGALNQPQHF.

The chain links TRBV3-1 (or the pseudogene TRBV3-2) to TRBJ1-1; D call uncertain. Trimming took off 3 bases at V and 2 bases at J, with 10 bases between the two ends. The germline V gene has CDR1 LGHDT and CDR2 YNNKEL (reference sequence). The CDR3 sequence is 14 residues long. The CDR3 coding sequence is TGTGCCAGCAGCCAGACGGGGAAAAACACTGAAGCTTTCTTT. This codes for CASSQTGKNTEAFF.